The clone carrying this T cell receptor (beta chain) was seen many times. The antigen is undetermined. The sample is drawn from a study of T-cell reconstitution after alpha-beta-depleted transplantation in children. General observations from the study: There were some patients whose high TCRbeta diversity at day 60 came from surviving recipient T cells and thymic progenitors. The main origin of T-cell counts and diversity one year after transplant was newly produced T cells.

The TCRbeta library incorporated unique molecular identifiers. In TCRdb, the PCR reads were re-called with MiXCR into one record per CDR3 protein. The table has about 200,000 distinct CDR3 sequences, roughly 6.5% seen once; the top ten hold around 4.4%. V lost 2 bases, J lost 7 bases, and 6 bases lay in between. The CDR3 is made up of 12 amino acids. This receptor was taken from a girl younger than two with combined immunodeficiency, due to receive a stem cell transplant. V gene TRBV12-3 or TRBV12-4 combines with J gene TRBJ2-1, with no clear D. This specimen was PBMCs, taken before TCRalphabeta/CD19-depleted stem cell transplant. The CDR3 DNA follows: TGTGCCAGCAGTTTACCTGGAAATGAGCAGTTCTTC. It encodes CASSLPGNEQFF.